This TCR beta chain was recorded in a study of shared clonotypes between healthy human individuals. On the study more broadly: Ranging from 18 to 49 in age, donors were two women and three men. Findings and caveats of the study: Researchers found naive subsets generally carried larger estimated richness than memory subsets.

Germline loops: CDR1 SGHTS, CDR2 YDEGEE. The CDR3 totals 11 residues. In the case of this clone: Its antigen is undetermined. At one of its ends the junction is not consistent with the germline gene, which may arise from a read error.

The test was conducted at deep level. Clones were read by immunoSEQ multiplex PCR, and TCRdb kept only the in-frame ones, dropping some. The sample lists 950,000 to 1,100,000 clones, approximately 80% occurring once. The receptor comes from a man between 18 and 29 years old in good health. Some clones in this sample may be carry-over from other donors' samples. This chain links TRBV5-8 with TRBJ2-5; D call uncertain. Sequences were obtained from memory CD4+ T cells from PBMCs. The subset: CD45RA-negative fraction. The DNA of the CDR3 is TGTGCCAGCGGCTTGAGAGAGACCCAGTACTTC. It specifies CASGLRETQYF.